This T cell receptor beta chain appears in the sequencing data of a study of human T cells and chemical hapten exposure. The trim removed 4 bases at V and 4 bases at J, leaving 5 bases unmatched. The CDR3 has 15 amino acids. Germline CDR1 and CDR2: SGHRS and YFSETQ. Each CDR3 protein gets one entry after TCRdb re-called the RACE reads with MiXCR. In the table there are 100,000 or so distinct CDR3 sequences, less than 40% of which are singletons. Points from the study as a whole: TCRs exceeding a frequency of 1 in 1000 stayed unchanged under DPC sensitization.

Time point defined: patch test 3, about 24 weeks after DPC sensitization. Stated treatment: therapeutic diphenylcyclopropenone sensitization with weekly scalp DPC. This clonotype was counted between two and nine times. Antigen: not known. This sequence joins TRBV5-1 and TRBJ2-3; 11 bases agree with TRBD2. Sequenced material: whole blood, taken in connection with sensitization to the hapten diphenylcyclopropenone (DPC). The sequence came from a man in his forties with alopecia areata. Some clones in this sample may be carry-over from other donors' samples. CDR3 sequence (DNA): TGCGCCAGCAGCCTACCGACTAGCGGGGCAGATACGCAGTATTTT. Protein: CASSLPTSGADTQYF.